The 14 T cell receptor beta chains listed next were all sequenced from one sample in a study of blood T cell repertoires in COVID-19. Only in-frame clones appear in the TCRdb table, and some are missing; sequencing was by immunoSEQ multiplex PCR. The sample contains about 58,000 clones, under 80% of which appear only once. The sample consisted of peripheral blood. The origin of the receptors is a human donor in a cohort sampled during active COVID-19.

J is TRBJ1-2 and V is TRBV19, with TRBD1 identical over 9 bases. Per the germline V gene, CDR1 is LNHDA and CDR2 is SQIVND (reference sequence). With V trimmed by 3 bases and J by 4 bases, 12 bases remained unmatched. CDR3 size: 17 residues. In DNA form, the CDR3 reads TGTGCCAGTAGTATCGTCCTCCGGGACAGGGAGACCTATGGCTACACCTTC. Its protein product is CASSIVLRDRETYGYTF.

This clone was found once. The chain links TRBV28 to TRBJ2-7, with D possibly TRBD2 on 6 matching bases. CDR1 is MDHEN, CDR2 SYDVKM, per germline. CDR3 length equals 18 residues. V was clipped by 4 bases and J by 5 bases, with 27 bases between them. The CDR3 protein is CASSSPLPTGLLSHEQYF. CDR3 DNA sequence: TGTGCCAGCAGTTCTCCCCTTCCCACGGGACTCCTTTCCCACGAGCAGTACTTC.

J is TRBJ2-3 and V is TRBV27, with a weak D call TRBD1 (5 bases). There are 14 residues in the CDR3. Germline loops: CDR1 MNHEY, CDR2 SMNVEV (reference sequence). Trimming took off 2 bases at V and 1 base at J, with 7 bases between the two ends. CDR3 sequence reads: CASSLGHRTDTQYF. CDR3 in DNA: TGTGCCAGCAGTTTAGGACACCGCACAGATACGCAGTATTTT.

The count of this clone is one. This sequence joins TRBV9 and TRBJ1-6; D remains unclear. Trimming cost V 5 bases and J 6 bases, with 12 bases left between them. This CDR3 comprises 14 residues. Per the germline V gene, CDR1 is SGDLS and CDR2 is YYNGEE. CDR3 protein: CASSPQVGNSPLHF. CDR3 coding DNA: TGTGCCAGCAGTCCGCAAGTCGGTAATTCACCCCTCCACTTT.

The rearrangement joins TRBV30 to TRBJ1-1; 7 bases map to TRBD1. The germline V gene has CDR1 GTSNPN and CDR2 SVGIG (reference sequence). The CDR3 spans 13 residues. With 4 bases clipped from V and 3 bases from J, the junction kept 5 bases outside the gene matches. Here the CDR3 reads CAWNGQEYTEAFF. In DNA form, the CDR3 reads TGTGCCTGGAACGGACAGGAGTACACTGAAGCTTTCTTT.

The rearrangement joins TRBV7-2 to TRBJ2-7, with D perhaps matching TRBD1 (6 bases). Per germline, CDR1 SGHTA and CDR2 FQGNSA. Trimming stripped 1 base from V and 2 bases from J, with 12 bases between. This CDR3 comprises 15 residues. The CDR3 loop reads CASSLGTGTPYEQYF. The CDR3 DNA is TGTGCCAGCAGCTTAGGAACAGGGACGCCCTACGAGCAGTACTTC.

The V and J genes are TRBV19 and TRBJ1-2; a weak D match, TRBD1 (6 bases). The CDR3 sequence is 15 residues long. Looked up from germline, CDR1 is LNHDA and CDR2 is SQIVND (reference sequence). With 4 bases removed from V and 0 bases from J, the gap between germline ends came to 12 bases. The CDR3 loop is CASSKQGQTNYGYTF. As DNA, the CDR3 is TGTGCCAGTAGTAAACAGGGACAAACTAACTATGGCTACACCTTC.

V gene TRBV6-2 or TRBV6-3 combines with J gene TRBJ2-1, with D uncertain. Germline V CDR1 and CDR2: MNHEY, SVGEGT. CDR3 length: 13 residues. V lost 5 bases, J lost 9 bases, and 14 bases lay in between. CDR3 amino acids: CASSQPPLSEQFF. The CDR3 DNA reads as TGTGCCAGCAGTCAACCCCCTTTGAGTGAGCAGTTCTTC.

The CDR3 DNA sequence: TGCGCCAGCAGCTTGGATGGTCAGGGGGCTTTCTACGAGCAGTACTTC. Its translation is CASSLDGQGAFYEQYF. The V and J genes are TRBV5-1 and TRBJ2-7; the match to TRBD1 covers 8 bases. CDR3 size: 16 residues. Germline lookup yields CDR1 SGHRS and CDR2 YFSETQ. After removal of 0 bases from V and 3 bases from J, the junction contained 8 bases not matched to a gene. Filled out from reference TRBV5-1 and TRBJ2-7, the complete variable domain reads KAGVTQTPRYLIKTRGQQVTLSCSPISGHRSVSWYQQTPGQGLQFLFEYFSETQRNKGNFPGRFSGRQFSNSRSEMNVSTLELGDSALYLCASSLDGQGAFYEQYFGPGTRLTVT.

This sequence joins TRBV9 and TRBJ2-7; possible D gene TRBD1, 6 bases. Trimming removed 4 bases at V and 3 bases at J, with 17 bases between. Germline-derived CDR1 and CDR2 are SGDLS and YYNGEE. The CDR3 sequence is 15 residues long. The CDR3 loop reads CASSTKDSRIYEQYF. CDR3 in DNA: TGTGCCAGCAGCACGAAGGACAGCCGTATCTACGAGCAGTACTTC.

This clone was seen a handful of times. The genes are TRBV9 and TRBJ2-7; TRBD2 might be the D (6 bases). The CDR3 has 15 amino acids. In germline, CDR1 is SGDLS, CDR2 YYNGEE. Trimming pared 6 bases from V and 2 bases from J, leaving 18 bases between. The CDR3 spells CASNSGDGGAYEQYF. In DNA form, the CDR3 reads TGTGCCAGCAACAGTGGGGACGGGGGTGCCTACGAGCAGTACTTC.

This clone was observed once. The chain couples TRBV10-3 to TRBJ1-2; 9 positions agree with TRBD1. CDR3 length: 13 residues. Germline V gene lookup returns CDR1 ENHRY and CDR2 SYGVKD. V was clipped by 6 bases and J by 3 bases; unmatched bases: 2. The CDR3 loop is CAIRDRGHYGYTF. DNA for the CDR3: TGTGCCATCAGGGACAGGGGCCACTATGGCTACACCTTC.

J is TRBJ2-5 and V is TRBV19; possible D gene TRBD1, 6 bases. CDR3 length equals 14 residues. The V gene lost 3 bases and the J gene lost 4 bases, with 12 bases spanning the gap. The V gene's germline CDR1 is LNHDA and CDR2 SQIVND (reference sequence). DNA of the CDR3: TGTGCCAGTAGTATTGTGGGGGCGCGAGAGACCCAGTACTTC. Protein sequence: CASSIVGARETQYF.

This clone was counted a few times. As DNA, the CDR3 is TGTGCCAGCACCCCAGGGGGGAACACTGAAGCTTTCTTT. It codes for CASTPGGNTEAFF. The chain couples TRBV28 to TRBJ1-1; 7 bases are shared with TRBD1. The CDR3 is made up of 13 amino acids. Germline V CDR1 and CDR2: MDHEN, SYDVKM. V lost 7 bases and J lost 1; bases outside the gene matches: 3.